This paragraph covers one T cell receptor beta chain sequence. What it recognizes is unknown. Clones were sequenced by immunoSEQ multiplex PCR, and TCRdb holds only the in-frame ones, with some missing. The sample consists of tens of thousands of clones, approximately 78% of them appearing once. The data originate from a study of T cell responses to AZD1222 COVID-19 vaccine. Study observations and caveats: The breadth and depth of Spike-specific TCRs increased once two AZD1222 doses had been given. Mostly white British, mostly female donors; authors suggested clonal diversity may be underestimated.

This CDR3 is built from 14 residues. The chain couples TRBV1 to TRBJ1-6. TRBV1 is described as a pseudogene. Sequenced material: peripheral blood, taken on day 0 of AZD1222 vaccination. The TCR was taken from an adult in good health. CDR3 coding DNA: TGCACCAGCATGGGGGGCCCCCCTAATTCACCCCTCCACTTT. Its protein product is CTSMGGPPNSPLHF.